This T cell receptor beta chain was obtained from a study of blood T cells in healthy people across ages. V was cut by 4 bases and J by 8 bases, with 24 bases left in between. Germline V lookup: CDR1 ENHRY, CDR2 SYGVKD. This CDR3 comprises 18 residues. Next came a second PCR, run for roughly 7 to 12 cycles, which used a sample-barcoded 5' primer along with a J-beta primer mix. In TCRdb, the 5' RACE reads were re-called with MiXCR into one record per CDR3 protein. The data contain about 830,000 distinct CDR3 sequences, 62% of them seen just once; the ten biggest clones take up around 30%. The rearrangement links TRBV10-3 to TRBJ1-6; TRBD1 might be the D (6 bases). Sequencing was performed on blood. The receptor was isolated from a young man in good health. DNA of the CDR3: TGTGCCATCAGTGCGCATGGATCTCTCGGACAGAGAGATTCACCCCTCCACTTT. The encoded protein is CAISAHGSLGQRDSPLHF.